This T cell receptor beta chain was identified in a study of blood T cell repertoires in COVID-19. Sequencing used immunoSEQ multiplex PCR; TCRdb keeps in-frame clones, though not all of them. The repertoire holds approximately 100,000 clones, with roughly 80% as singletons. Looked up from germline, CDR1 is SGHTA and CDR2 is FQGNSA. The CDR3 runs 13 residues. Between the trimmed V and J ends, which lost 4 bases and 8 bases, there was a span of 11 bases. The genes are TRBV7-2 and TRBJ1-4; no definite D call. The receptor was isolated from a man between 65 and 85 years old with active or convalescent COVID-19. Material: peripheral blood. The CDR3 here is CASSSPGGEKLFF. CDR3 in DNA: TGTGCCAGCAGCTCCCCGGGAGGCGAAAAACTGTTTTTT.